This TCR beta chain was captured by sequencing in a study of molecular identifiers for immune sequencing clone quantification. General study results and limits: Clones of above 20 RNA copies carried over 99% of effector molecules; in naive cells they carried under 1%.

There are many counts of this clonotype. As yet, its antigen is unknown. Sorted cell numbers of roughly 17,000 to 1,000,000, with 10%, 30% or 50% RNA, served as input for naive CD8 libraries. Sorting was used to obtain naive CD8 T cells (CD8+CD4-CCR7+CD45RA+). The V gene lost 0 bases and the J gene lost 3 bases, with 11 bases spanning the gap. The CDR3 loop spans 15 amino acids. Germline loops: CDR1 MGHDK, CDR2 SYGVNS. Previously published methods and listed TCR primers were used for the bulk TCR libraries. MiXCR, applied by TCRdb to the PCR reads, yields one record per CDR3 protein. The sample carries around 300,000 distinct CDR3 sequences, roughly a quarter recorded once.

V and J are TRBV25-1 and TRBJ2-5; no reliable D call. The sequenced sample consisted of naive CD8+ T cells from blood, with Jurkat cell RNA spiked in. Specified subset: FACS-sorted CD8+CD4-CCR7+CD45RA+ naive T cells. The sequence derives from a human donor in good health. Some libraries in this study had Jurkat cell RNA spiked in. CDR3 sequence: CASSEYDNVEETQYF. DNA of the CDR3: TGTGCCAGCAGTGAATATGACAACGTGGAAGAGACCCAGTACTTC.